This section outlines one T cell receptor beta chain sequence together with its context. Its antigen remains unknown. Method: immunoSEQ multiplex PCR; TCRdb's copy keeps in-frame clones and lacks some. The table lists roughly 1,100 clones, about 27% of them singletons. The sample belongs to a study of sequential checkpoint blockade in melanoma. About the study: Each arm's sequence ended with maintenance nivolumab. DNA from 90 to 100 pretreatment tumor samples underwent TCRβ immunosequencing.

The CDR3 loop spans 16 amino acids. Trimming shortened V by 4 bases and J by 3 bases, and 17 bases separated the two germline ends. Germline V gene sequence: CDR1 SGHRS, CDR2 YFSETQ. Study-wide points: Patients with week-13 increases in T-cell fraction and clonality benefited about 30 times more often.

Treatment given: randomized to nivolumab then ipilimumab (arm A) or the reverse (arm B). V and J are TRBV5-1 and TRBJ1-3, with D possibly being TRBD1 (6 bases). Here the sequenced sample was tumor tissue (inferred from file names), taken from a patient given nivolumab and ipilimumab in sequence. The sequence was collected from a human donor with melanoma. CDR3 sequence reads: CASSGDTGGSGNTIYF. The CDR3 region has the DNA TGCGCCAGCAGCGGGGACACTGGAGGGAGTGGAAACACCATATATTTT.